The sequence of this TCR beta chain was determined in a study of cytotoxic CD8 clonotypes in ibrutinib-treated CLL. The germline V gene has CDR1 SGHVS and CDR2 FNYEAQ. This CDR3 region has 14 residues. With 1 base clipped from V and 6 bases from J, the junction kept 3 bases outside the gene matches. In regard to this clone: Its specificity is unknown.

Study findings and constraints: Starting clonality was above that of age-matched healthy donors and tracked circulating CD8+ T-cell counts.

Here immunoSEQ multiplex PCR was the method, and the copy in TCRdb shows in-frame clones only, minus some. The sample includes fewer than 400,000 clones, 60% to 80% seen only once; the top ten take roughly 6.7%. This sequence joins TRBV7-6 and TRBJ2-7; 10 nucleotides align to TRBD1. This receptor was identified in a human donor with chronic lymphocytic leukemia. Sequencing used PBMCs, obtained after 36 months of ibrutinib treatment. The DNA of the CDR3 is TGTGCCAGCAGCTTAGGTCGGACAGGGGGCGAGCAGTACTTC. The encoded protein is CASSLGRTGGEQYF.